Shown below are 2 T cell receptor beta chains from a single sample sequenced in a study of cytomegalovirus exposure and HLA in healthy donors. Primers: 60 Vbeta forward and 13 Jbeta reverse. This table comes from immunoSEQ multiplex PCR, and its TCRdb copy is limited to in-frame clones, with some not included. In the table there are some 190,000 clones, 76% of which are singletons. Specimen: PBMCs. The source of these receptors is a woman in her 30s in good health and CMV-seropositive.

This chain uses TRBV9 with TRBJ2-5; 7 bases agree with TRBD2. Germline CDR1 SGDLS, CDR2 YYNGEE. Trimming cost V 4 bases and J 3 bases; bases outside gene matches: 9. This CDR3 is 15 amino acids long. In DNA, the CDR3 is TGTGCCAGCAGCCCCCTCCTAGCGGCCAAAGAGACCCAGTACTTC. Protein sequence: CASSPLLAAKETQYF.

The chain joins TRBV28 to TRBJ1-2; D ambiguous. V lost 5 bases, J lost 4 bases, and 8 bases lay in between. This CDR3 is built from 12 residues. Germline V gene lookup returns CDR1 MDHEN and CDR2 SYDVKM. Here the CDR3 reads CASSTAGYGYTF. The CDR3 nucleotides are TGTGCCAGCAGTACGGCAGGCTATGGCTACACCTTC.